These T cell receptor beta chains were read from a single sample in a study of radiotherapy plus CTLA-4 blockade in lung cancer. Using immunoSEQ multiplex PCR, the repertoire was profiled, and TCRdb retains in-frame clones only, with some absent. This repertoire shows around 100,000 clones, roughly 80% found once; its top ten account for 3.3%. Sequencing was performed on peripheral blood, taken from a patient treated with radiotherapy plus ipilimumab. The receptors here all came from a human donor with non-small cell lung cancer that progressed on radiotherapy plus ipilimumab. Some clones in this sample may be carry-over from other donors' samples. CDR3s include the opening cysteine and the closing phenylalanine or tryptophan. D genes are given only for firm matches. Some rows have no size entry. The others give once, few or many, or a class for an expanded clone.

V,J,size,D,CDR3,DNA
TRBV12-5,TRBJ2-3,once,-,CASGWGTADTQYF,TGTGCTAGTGGTTGGGGGACGGCCGATACGCAGTATTTT
TRBV7-9,TRBJ2-1,-,-,CASSLDLGWDTGFYNEQFF,TGTGCCAGCAGCTTAGATCTAGGTTGGGACACCGGCTTCTACAATGAGCAGTTCTTC
TRBV13,TRBJ1-1,-,-,CASSYTRNTEAFF,TGTGCCAGCAGCTATACGCGCAACACTGAAGCTTTCTTT
TRBV6-5,TRBJ1-1,-,TRBD1,CASTDGTDMNTEAFF,TGTGCCAGCACCGACGGGACAGATATGAACACTGAAGCTTTCTTT
TRBV7-2,TRBJ2-3,-,-,CASSSDYGQDTQYF,TGTGCCAGCAGCTCAGACTACGGCCAAGATACGCAGTATTTT
TRBV7-3,TRBJ1-5,-,TRBD1,CASSSTGVGNQPQHF,TGTGCCAGCAGCTCGACAGGGGTCGGCAATCAGCCCCAGCATTTT
TRBV5-1,TRBJ2-2,-,-,CASSLVDTGTGELFF,TGCGCCAGCAGCTTGGTCGACACAGGGACCGGGGAGCTGTTTTTT
TRBV6-5,TRBJ1-2,-,TRBD1,CASSYQGTGRGYTF,TGTGCCAGCAGTTACCAAGGGACAGGCCGTGGCTACACCTTC
TRBV15,TRBJ1-5,-,-,CATSRAGGYQPQHF,TGTGCCACCAGCAGAGCGGGGGGATATCAGCCCCAGCATTTT
TRBV19,TRBJ1-3,-,-,CASNPLGSSGNTIYF,TGTGCCAGTAACCCCCTGGGGAGCTCTGGAAACACCATATATTTT
TRBV30,TRBJ1-1,once,-,CAWSPYTEAFF,TGTGCCTGGAGTCCCTACACTGAAGCTTTCTTT